The sequence of this T cell receptor beta chain was determined in a study of T cell responses to AZD1222 COVID-19 vaccine. Sequenced by immunoSEQ multiplex PCR; TCRdb stores in-frame clones only, minus some. The sample holds approximately 110,000 clones; roughly 88% are singletons and the top ten take less than 6%. This clone was seen only a few times. This receptor was obtained from an adult in good health. The specimen was peripheral blood, collected on day 0 of AZD1222 vaccination.

The CDR3 coding sequence is TGCAGCGTGGTGGGGCCGAGCTCTGGAAACACCATATATTTT. Its protein product is CSVVGPSSGNTIYF. The V and J genes are TRBV29-1 and TRBJ1-3; possible D gene TRBD1, 5 bases. CDR1 is SQVTM, CDR2 ANQGSEA, per germline. Deletions cut 6 bases from V and 0 bases from J, with 12 bases between. The CDR3 contains 14 residues.